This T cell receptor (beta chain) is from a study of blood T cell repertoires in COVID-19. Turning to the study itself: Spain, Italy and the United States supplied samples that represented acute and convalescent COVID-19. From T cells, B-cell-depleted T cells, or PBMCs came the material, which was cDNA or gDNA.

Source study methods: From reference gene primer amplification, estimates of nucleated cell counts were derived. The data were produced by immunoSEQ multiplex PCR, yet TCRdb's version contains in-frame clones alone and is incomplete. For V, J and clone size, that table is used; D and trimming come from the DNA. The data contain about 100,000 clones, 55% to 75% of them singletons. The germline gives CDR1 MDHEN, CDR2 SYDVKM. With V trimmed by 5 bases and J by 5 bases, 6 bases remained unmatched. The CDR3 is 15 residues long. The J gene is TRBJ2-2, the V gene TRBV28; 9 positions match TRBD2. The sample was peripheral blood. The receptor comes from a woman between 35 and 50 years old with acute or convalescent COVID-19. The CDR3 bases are TGTGCCAGCAGTCCAGCGGGGGGTTGGACCGGGGAGCTGTTTTTT. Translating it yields CASSPAGGWTGELFF.